One sample yielded the 17 T cell receptor beta chains listed below, sequenced in a study of T cell repertoires in ileal Crohn's disease. The time point is: neoterminal ileum biopsy at postoperative endoscopy, about 6 months after surgery. Assay: immunoSEQ multiplex PCR; the TCRdb copy retains only in-frame clones and omits some. Here the sample spans about 13,000 clones, 80% to 90% being singletons. The sample was ileal tissue. The receptors were gathered from an adult with Crohn's disease.

This chain uses TRBV9 with TRBJ1-2; no definite D call. The CDR3 runs to 14 residues. Between the trimmed V and J ends, which lost 6 bases and 7 bases, there was a span of 19 bases. The V gene's germline CDR1 is SGDLS and CDR2 YYNGEE. The DNA of the CDR3 is TGTGCCAGCAACCAAGCCCCCGGGATAAGTGGCTACACCTTC. As protein: CASNQAPGISGYTF.

The chain couples TRBV9 to TRBJ1-1; perhaps TRBD1 as D (5 bases). CDR1 is SGDLS, CDR2 YYNGEE, per germline. This CDR3 spans 13 amino acids. The V end was cut by 0 bases, the J end by 10 bases, with 13 bases between. The CDR3 is CASSVVDSGVAFF. CDR3 bases: TGTGCCAGCAGCGTAGTAGATTCGGGGGTAGCTTTCTTT.

This chain uses TRBV19 with TRBJ1-1; TRBD1 agrees at 8 bases. The germline V gene encodes CDR1 LNHDA and CDR2 SQIVND (reference sequence). Unmatched junction bases numbered 12, after V lost 6 bases and J lost 0 bases. This CDR3 comprises 17 residues. The CDR3 DNA reads as TGTGCCAGTAGCGGGGACCCAGGGGGCGCATTGAACACTGAAGCTTTCTTT. Its protein is CASSGDPGGALNTEAFF.

The V call is TRBV6-1, the J call TRBJ2-1, with 7 bases matching TRBD1. The CDR3 is 15 amino acids. Germline V gene data show CDR1 as MNHNS and CDR2 as SASEGT. V was clipped by 6 bases and J by 0 bases; unmatched bases: 5. Here the CDR3 reads CASRGQPSSYNEQFF. The CDR3 nucleotides are TGTGCCAGCAGGGGACAGCCGAGCTCCTACAATGAGCAGTTCTTC.

The chain joins TRBV5-1 to TRBJ1-3; the D gene is possibly TRBD1 (6 bases). The V gene's germline CDR1 is SGHRS and CDR2 YFSETQ. V dropped 0 bases and J dropped 0 bases, with 10 bases sitting between them. The CDR3 is 16 residues long. CDR3 in amino acids: CASSLAEGGSGNTIYF. The DNA for the CDR3 is TGCGCCAGCAGCTTGGCCGAAGGGGGCTCTGGAAACACCATATATTTT.

The genes are TRBV30 and TRBJ1-2, with a tentative D call TRBD1 (6 bases). Trimming pared 2 bases from V and 2 bases from J, leaving 9 bases between. From germline, CDR1 is GTSNPN and CDR2 SVGIG (reference sequence). This CDR3 has 13 residues. The CDR3 here is CAWSQQGNYGYTF. Written as DNA, the CDR3 is TGTGCCTGGAGTCAGCAGGGGAACTATGGCTACACCTTC.

This rearrangement joins TRBV2 to TRBJ2-2, with 15 bases identical to TRBD2. V shed 1 base, J shed 5 bases, and the junction held 5 bases outside the gene matches. Germline V CDR1 and CDR2: SNHLY, FYNNEI. This CDR3 spans 18 amino acids. The CDR3 DNA is TGTGCCAGCAGTGAAGGGGGACTAGCGGGAGGCAGTACCGGGGAGCTGTTTTTT. Its protein product is CASSEGGLAGGSTGELFF.

The rearrangement joins TRBV2 to TRBJ2-7; no reliable D call. This CDR3 has 14 amino acids. Germline values: CDR1 SNHLY, CDR2 FYNNEI. V lost 7 bases and J 0 bases, leaving 13 bases between the germline ends. The CDR3 DNA reads as TGTGCCAGCACCCAATCACACATCTCCTACGAGCAGTACTTC. It yields the protein CASTQSHISYEQYF.

V usage is TRBV27 and J usage is TRBJ2-1; 12 bases are a match to TRBD2. Germline V lookup: CDR1 MNHEY, CDR2 SMNVEV (reference sequence). The CDR3 spans 15 residues. J gave up 8 bases and V 5 bases, and 7 bases lay outside the gene matches. The DNA of the CDR3 is TGTGCCAGCAGTGTTGGACTAGCGGGAAGTCATGAGCAGTTCTTC. Translated: CASSVGLAGSHEQFF.

The chain carries TRBV5-1 and TRBJ2-7; 7 nucleotides align to TRBD2. V shed 7 bases and J 3 bases; nucleotides not matched to a gene: 13. CDR3 length: 15 residues. Per germline, CDR1 SGHRS and CDR2 YFSETQ. Here the CDR3 reads CASGPGASGLYEQYF. In DNA form, the CDR3 reads TGCGCCAGCGGTCCCGGGGCTAGCGGCCTCTACGAGCAGTACTTC.

The CDR3: CASSLDRGNGGYTF. The CDR3 bases are TGTGCCAGCAGCTTAGACAGGGGAAACGGTGGCTACACCTTC. The rearrangement links TRBV5-4 to TRBJ1-2; the match to TRBD1 covers 8 bases. The germline gives CDR1 SGHNT, CDR2 YYREEE (reference sequence). The CDR3 length is 14 residues. Trimming took 2 bases from V and 7 from J; bases not matched to a gene: 7. The full variable domain, with the rest looked up from reference TRBV5-4 and TRBJ1-2, is ETGVTQSPTHLIKTRGQQVTLRCSSQSGHNTVSWYQQALGQGPQFIFQYYREEENGRGNFPPRFSGLQFPNYSSELNVNALELDDSALYLCASSLDRGNGGYTFGSGTRLTVV.

The chain joins TRBV11-3 to TRBJ2-2; 7 bases align to TRBD2. Germline values: CDR1 SGHNT, CDR2 YENEEA. The CDR3 is 14 residues long. Trimming at V came to 3 bases and at J to 7 bases, leaving 5 bases not matched to a gene. In nucleotides, the CDR3 is TGTGCCAGCAGCTTCGTTTCGGGGGGCGGGGAGCTGTTTTTT. Translating it yields CASSFVSGGGELFF.

The J gene is TRBJ1-2, the V gene TRBV27; D may be TRBD1 (6 bases). CDR3 size: 14 residues. Per germline, CDR1 MNHEY and CDR2 SMNVEV (reference sequence). Trimming took 8 bases from V and 4 from J, leaving 17 bases between them. In DNA form, the CDR3 reads TGTGCCAGCGGTACGGGGGGGCTTATCTATGGCTACACCTTC. Its translation is CASGTGGLIYGYTF.

This clone was recorded a few times. The rearrangement links TRBV11-2 to TRBJ2-4; no clear D. Germline V gene sequence: CDR1 SGHAT, CDR2 FQNNGV. V gave up 5 bases and J gave up 0 bases, with 11 bases separating them. The CDR3 has 15 amino acids. The CDR3 region has the DNA TGTGCCAGCAGCCTACGATACGGAGCCAAAAACATTCAGTACTTC. It specifies CASSLRYGAKNIQYF.

J is TRBJ2-2 and V is TRBV7-2; TRBD2 matches at 8 bases. CDR1 is SGHTA and CDR2 is FQGNSA in the germline V gene. Germline trimming cut 5 bases from V and 6 bases from J; bases unmatched to any gene: 8. The CDR3 is 15 residues long. The CDR3 region has the DNA TGTGCCAGCAGCGGACCGGGGGGACTAGCCGGGGAGCTGTTTTTT. Its protein is CASSGPGGLAGELFF.

The J gene is TRBJ1-6, the V gene TRBV9; D possibly corresponds to TRBD1 (5 bases). V was clipped by 5 bases and J by 3 bases, with 12 bases between them. The CDR3 has 15 residues. CDR1 SGDLS and CDR2 YYNGEE come from the germline V gene. Here the CDR3 reads CASRPGGNYNSPLHF. The CDR3 region has the DNA TGTGCCAGCAGGCCCGGGGGAAACTATAATTCACCCCTCCACTTT.

The chain joins TRBV28 to TRBJ1-1; possibly TRBD1 for D (5 bases). V lost 1 base to trimming and J lost 11 bases, with 20 bases between them. This CDR3 region has 15 residues. Germline lookup yields CDR1 MDHEN and CDR2 SYDVKM. The CDR3 region has the DNA TGTGCCAGCAGTTTATTCGGGGGGGGACCCCGCGTGGCTTTCTTT. This encodes CASSLFGGGPRVAFF.